Below are 17 T cell receptor beta chains sequenced from a single sample in a study of cytomegalovirus exposure and HLA in healthy donors. PCR used 60 Vbeta primers and 13 Jbeta primers. Clones were read by immunoSEQ multiplex PCR, and TCRdb kept only the in-frame ones, dropping some. The sample holds 150,000 to 200,000 clones; roughly 80% are singletons and the top ten take about 0.5%. Sequencing input: PBMCs. These receptors were obtained from a woman aged 45-59 years in good health and CMV-seronegative.

This clone appeared a single time. CDR3 nucleotide sequence: TGTGCCAGCAGTCTAGCGGGACCAAATTACAATGAGCAGTTCTTC. As protein: CASSLAGPNYNEQFF. The V gene is TRBV28, the J gene TRBJ2-1; the match to TRBD2 covers 9 bases. The J segment lost 4 bases and the V segment lost 5 bases, leaving 6 bases of the junction unmatched. The length of the CDR3 is 15 residues. CDR1 is MDHEN and CDR2 is SYDVKM in the germline V gene.

This chain uses TRBV23-1 with TRBJ1-3, with 7 bases lining up with TRBD1. TRBV23-1 is recorded as an ORF, its role being uncertain. The J segment lost 2 bases and the V segment lost 0 bases, leaving 10 bases of the junction unmatched. The CDR3 sequence is 18 residues long. In DNA, the CDR3 is TGCGCCAGCAGTCAATCGGGGGTACAGGGGACCGCTGGAAACACCATATATTTT. This gives the protein CASSQSGVQGTAGNTIYF.

The genes are TRBV7-9 and TRBJ2-7, with 7 nucleotides matching TRBD1. The V gene end was trimmed by 5 bases and the J gene end by 6 bases; junction bases not matched to a gene: 10. CDR3 length: 14 residues. In germline, CDR1 is SEHNR, CDR2 FQNEAQ (reference sequence). The CDR3 spells CASSRGTDLCEQYF. CDR3 sequence (DNA): TGTGCCAGCAGCCGAGGGACAGACCTCTGCGAGCAGTACTTC.

This clone was seen only a few times. The chain employs TRBV5-1 and TRBJ2-7, with D possibly TRBD1 on 6 matching bases. This CDR3 region has 14 residues. V gave up 1 base and J gave up 7 bases, with 15 bases separating them. Per germline, CDR1 SGHRS and CDR2 YFSETQ. The CDR3 sequence: CASSLKGETSEQYF. In DNA, the CDR3 is TGCGCCAGCAGCTTGAAGGGGGAAACTTCGGAGCAGTACTTC.

The chain carries TRBV5-1 and TRBJ1-2; a possible D gene is TRBD1 (5 bases). This CDR3 contains 14 residues. CDR1 and CDR2 (germline): SGHRS, YFSETQ. V shed 0 bases and J shed 4 bases, with 10 bases lying between them. CDR3 sequence (DNA): TGCGCCAGCAGCTTGGGGACACCCCCCTATGGCTACACCTTC. Protein sequence: CASSLGTPPYGYTF.

This chain links TRBV28 with TRBJ1-4; tentatively, D is TRBD1 (6 bases). This CDR3 comprises 15 residues. V was pared by 4 bases and J by 7 bases, with 16 bases between. Germline CDR1 MDHEN, CDR2 SYDVKM. The CDR3 coding sequence is TGTGCCAGCAGTTCCGGGGGCGGGGGTCTTGAAAAACTGTTTTTT. Its protein is CASSSGGGGLEKLFF.

This clone has more than one count but fewer than ten. V is TRBV4-3 and J is TRBJ2-7, with 10 positions matching TRBD1. The CDR3 runs 17 residues. CDR1 LGHNA and CDR2 YSLEER come from the germline V gene. V shed 0 bases, J shed 4 bases, and the junction held 9 bases outside the gene matches. The CDR3 sequence is CASSQEIPGTGAYEQYF. The DNA of the CDR3 is TGCGCCAGCAGCCAAGAAATACCCGGGACAGGGGCGTACGAGCAGTACTTC.

The chain couples TRBV6-1 to TRBJ1-2; 7 positions agree with TRBD1. After removal of 1 base from V and 9 bases from J, the junction contained 11 bases not matched to a gene. This CDR3 has 15 amino acids. Germline-derived CDR1 and CDR2 are MNHNS and SASEGT. The CDR3 loop reads CASSEGPDRVGSYTF. The DNA for the CDR3 is TGTGCCAGCAGTGAAGGCCCCGACAGGGTTGGTAGCTACACCTTC.

This clone has only one observation. The genes are TRBV29-1 and TRBJ2-3; no definite D call. V shed 1 base and J shed 6 bases, with 11 bases lying between them. This CDR3 is 13 amino acids long. CDR1 and CDR2 from the germline V gene are SQVTM and ANQGSEA. The CDR3 loop is CSVEATPPDTQYF. In DNA, the CDR3 is TGCAGCGTTGAAGCTACCCCTCCCGATACGCAGTATTTT.

This chain links TRBV9 with TRBJ2-1, with D tentatively TRBD2 (5 bases). The CDR3 extends over 12 amino acids. Looked up from germline, CDR1 is SGDLS and CDR2 is YYNGEE. V lost 3 bases and J 9 bases, leaving 10 bases between the germline ends. The CDR3 here is CASSGTGLEQFF. The CDR3 region has the DNA TGTGCCAGCAGCGGGACTGGACTTGAGCAGTTCTTC.

This chain joins TRBV5-1 and TRBJ1-1; TRBD1 might be the D (5 bases). The V and J ends lost 5 bases and 4 bases respectively, with 15 bases between them. Germline lookup yields CDR1 SGHRS and CDR2 YFSETQ. The CDR3 consists of 14 residues. CDR3 sequence reads: CASRHGGGGTEAFF. The CDR3, as DNA: TGCGCCAGCAGACACGGGGGGGGAGGCACTGAAGCTTTCTTT.

Only one count was recorded for this clone. DNA of the CDR3: TGTGCCAGCAGTTTGTCTGCGGGAGGGCCCACCGGGGAGCTGTTTTTT. Its protein product is CASSLSAGGPTGELFF. The rearrangement links TRBV27 to TRBJ2-2; 9 nucleotides line up with TRBD2. The CDR3 is 16 amino acids. V was pared by 3 bases and J by 4 bases, with 6 bases of the junction left unmatched. CDR1 and CDR2 from the germline V gene are MNHEY and SMNVEV (reference sequence).

This clone was seen once. The V and J genes are TRBV27 and TRBJ2-7; 9 bases map to TRBD2. Per the germline V gene, CDR1 is MNHEY and CDR2 is SMNVEV (reference sequence). The CDR3 runs to 12 residues. The V segment lost 8 bases and the J segment 3 bases; nucleotides outside the gene matches: 2. DNA of the CDR3: TGTGCCAGCGAGCGGGGGGTCTACGAGCAGTACTTC. Protein product: CASERGVYEQYF.

This clone was seen a single time. V usage is TRBV27 and J usage is TRBJ2-7, with D unclear. Looked up from germline, CDR1 is MNHEY and CDR2 is SMNVEV (reference sequence). CDR3 size: 12 residues. The germline V and J ends were trimmed by 3 bases and 0 bases, with 3 bases remaining between them. CDR3 DNA sequence: TGTGCCAGCAGTTTTAGCTCCTACGAGCAGTACTTC. It specifies CASSFSSYEQYF.

J is TRBJ2-2 and V is TRBV28, with a tentative D call TRBD2 (6 bases). V lost 5 bases and J lost 2, with 9 bases in between. The CDR3 runs 14 residues. Germline V gives CDR1 MDHEN, CDR2 SYDVKM. The DNA for the CDR3 is TGTGCCAGCAGTCAGGAGGGAAACACCGGGGAGCTGTTTTTT. Protein product: CASSQEGNTGELFF. Variable domain in full (rest from reference TRBV28 and TRBJ2-2): DVKVTQSSRYLVKRTGEKVFLECVQDMDHENMFWYRQDPGLGLRLIYFSYDVKMKEKGDIPEGYSVSREKKERFSLILESASTNQTSMYLCASSQEGNTGELFFGEGSRLTVL.

The genes are TRBV15 and TRBJ1-4; 7 nucleotides align to TRBD1. Looked up from germline, CDR1 is LNHNV and CDR2 is YYDKDF (reference sequence). Losses at the gene ends were 0 bases for V and 7 bases for J; bases not matched to a gene: 8. CDR3 size: 16 residues. The CDR3 region is CATSRDPQGGSEKLFF. The CDR3 DNA follows: TGTGCCACCAGCAGAGATCCTCAGGGGGGAAGTGAAAAACTGTTTTTT.

This clone was found once. V gene TRBV11-2 combines with J gene TRBJ1-1; possible D gene TRBD1, 5 bases. V lost 7 bases, J lost 3 bases, and 12 bases lay in between. The CDR3 extends over 13 amino acids. Germline CDR1 and CDR2: SGHAT and FQNNGV. As DNA, the CDR3 is TGTGCCAGCACAGCAGGGTATGACACTGAAGCTTTCTTT. Translated, it gives CASTAGYDTEAFF.